This T cell receptor (beta chain) was found in a study of blood T cells in healthy people across ages. A second 7 to 11 cycle PCR used barcoded and J-beta primers. There were at least 2.5 million CDR3-containing paired-end reads obtained from each sample. MiXCR was run by TCRdb on the 5' RACE reads, yielding one entry per CDR3 protein. The profile shows roughly 2 million distinct CDR3 sequences, about 49% of them singletons. Only a few counts were recorded for this clonotype. The J segment lost 2 bases and the V segment lost 10 bases, leaving 4 bases of the junction unmatched. In germline, CDR1 is KGHDR, CDR2 SFDVKD. This CDR3 is 13 amino acids long.

The specimen sequenced was blood. This chain links TRBV24-1 with TRBJ1-2, with 9 bases that match TRBD1. This TCR came from a woman aged 40 to 55 in good health. CDR3 protein: CATNDRGNYGYTF. The CDR3 DNA is TGTGCCACGAACGACAGGGGGAACTATGGCTACACCTTC.